This T cell receptor (beta chain) is from a study of spatial heterogeneity in lung cancer. Whole-study findings and limits: Blood showed ubiquitous tumor TCRs more often at resection than at routine follow-up.

With V trimmed by 1 base and J by 8 bases, 9 bases remained unmatched. The CDR3 sequence is 16 residues long. Looked up from germline, CDR1 is LNHDA and CDR2 is SQIVND (reference sequence). Time point indicated: sample taken at primary tumor resection. Frozen PBMC, nontumor lung or tumor provided whole RNA, which was sequenced unsorted. This clonotype was observed many times. The antigen remains undetermined. Unique molecular identifiers, one per molecule, were present on every TCR cDNA molecule. TCRdb re-derived calls from the 5' RACE reads in MiXCR, one entry per CDR3 protein. The data show 39,000 or so distinct CDR3 sequences, with roughly 7.4% seen just once and 28% held by the top ten.

V and J are TRBV19 and TRBJ2-1; 9 bases fit TRBD1. This TCR derives from a male donor with early-stage non-small cell lung cancer. The source material was PBMCs, sampled at surgery. The CDR3: CASSIGTGTGRYEQFF. CDR3 DNA: TGTGCCAGTAGTATAGGGACCGGGACAGGGCGCTATGAGCAGTTCTTC.